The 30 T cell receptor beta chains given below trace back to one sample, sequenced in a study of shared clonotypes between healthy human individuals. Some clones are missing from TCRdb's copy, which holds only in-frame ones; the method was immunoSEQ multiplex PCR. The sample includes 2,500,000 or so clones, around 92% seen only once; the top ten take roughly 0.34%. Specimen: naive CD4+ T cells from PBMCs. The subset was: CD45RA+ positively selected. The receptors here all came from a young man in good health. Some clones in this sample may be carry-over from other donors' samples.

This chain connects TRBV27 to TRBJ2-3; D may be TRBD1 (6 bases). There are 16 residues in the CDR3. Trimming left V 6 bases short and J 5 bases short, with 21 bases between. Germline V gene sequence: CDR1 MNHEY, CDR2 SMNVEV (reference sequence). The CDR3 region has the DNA TGTGCCAGCAGCGTGGGGGCTGAAAGGGCCGGAGATACGCAGTATTTT. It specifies CASSVGAERAGDTQYF.

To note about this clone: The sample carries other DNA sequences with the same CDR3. The CDR3 sequence is CASSISGGETQYF. CDR3 bases: TGTGCCAGTAGTATCTCCGGAGGAGAGACCCAGTACTTC. The chain has TRBV19 and TRBJ2-5; a possible D gene is TRBD2 (5 bases). CDR3 length: 13 amino acids. V dropped 3 bases and J dropped 4 bases, with 9 bases sitting between them. Looked up from germline, CDR1 is LNHDA and CDR2 is SQIVND (reference sequence).

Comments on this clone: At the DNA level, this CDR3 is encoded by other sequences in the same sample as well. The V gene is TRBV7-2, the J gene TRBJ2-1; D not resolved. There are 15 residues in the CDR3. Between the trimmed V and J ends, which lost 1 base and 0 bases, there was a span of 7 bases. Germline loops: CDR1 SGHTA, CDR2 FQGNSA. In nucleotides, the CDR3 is TGTGCCAGCAGCTTAGGCCCAGGCTCCTACAATGAGCAGTTCTTC. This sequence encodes CASSLGPGSYNEQFF.

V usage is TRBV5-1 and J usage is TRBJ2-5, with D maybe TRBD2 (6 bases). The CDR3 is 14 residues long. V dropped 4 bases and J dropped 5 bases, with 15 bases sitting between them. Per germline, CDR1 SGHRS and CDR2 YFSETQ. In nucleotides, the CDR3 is TGCGCCAGCAGCCCGGACGTGACTAGTGAGACCCAGTACTTC. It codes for CASSPDVTSETQYF.

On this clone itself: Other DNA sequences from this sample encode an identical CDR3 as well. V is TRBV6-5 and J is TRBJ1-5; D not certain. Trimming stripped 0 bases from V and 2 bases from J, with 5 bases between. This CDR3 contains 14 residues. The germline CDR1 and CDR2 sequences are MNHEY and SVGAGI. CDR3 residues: CASSYSRGNQPQHF. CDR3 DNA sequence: TGTGCCAGCAGTTACTCCAGAGGCAATCAGCCCCAGCATTTT.

The CDR3 coding sequence is TGTGCCACCAGCAGAGCTCGTGACCACCAGCGCTACACCTTC. Residues: CATSRARDHQRYTF. The J gene is TRBJ1-2, the V gene TRBV15; no reliable D call. From germline, CDR1 is LNHNV and CDR2 YYDKDF (reference sequence). CDR3 size: 14 residues. Trimming shortened V by 1 base and J by 9 bases, and 15 bases separated the two germline ends.

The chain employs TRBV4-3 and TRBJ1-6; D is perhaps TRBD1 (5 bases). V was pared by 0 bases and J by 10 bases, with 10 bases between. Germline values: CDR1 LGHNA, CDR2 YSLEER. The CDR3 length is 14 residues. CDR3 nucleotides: TGCGCCAGCAGCCAAGATGACAGCGAGTCACCCCTCCACTTT. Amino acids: CASSQDDSESPLHF.

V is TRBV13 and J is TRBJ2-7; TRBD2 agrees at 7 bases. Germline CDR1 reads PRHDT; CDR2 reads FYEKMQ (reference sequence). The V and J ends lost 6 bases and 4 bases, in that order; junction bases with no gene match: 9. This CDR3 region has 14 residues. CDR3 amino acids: CASRALGGSYEQYF. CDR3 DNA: TGTGCCAGCAGAGCACTTGGCGGGAGTTACGAGCAGTACTTC.

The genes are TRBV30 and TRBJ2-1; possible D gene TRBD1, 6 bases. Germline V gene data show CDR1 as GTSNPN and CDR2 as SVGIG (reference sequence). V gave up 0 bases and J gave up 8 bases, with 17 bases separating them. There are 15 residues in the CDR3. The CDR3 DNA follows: TGTGCCTGGAGTGTGGGTAGCCAGTGGACAGATGAGCAGTTCTTC. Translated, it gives CAWSVGSQWTDEQFF.

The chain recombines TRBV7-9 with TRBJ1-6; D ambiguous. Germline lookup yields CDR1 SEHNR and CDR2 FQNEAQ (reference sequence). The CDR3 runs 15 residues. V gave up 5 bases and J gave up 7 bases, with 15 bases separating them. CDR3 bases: TGTGCCAGCAGCCACACCAGCCAGACAAATTCACCCCTCCACTTT. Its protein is CASSHTSQTNSPLHF.

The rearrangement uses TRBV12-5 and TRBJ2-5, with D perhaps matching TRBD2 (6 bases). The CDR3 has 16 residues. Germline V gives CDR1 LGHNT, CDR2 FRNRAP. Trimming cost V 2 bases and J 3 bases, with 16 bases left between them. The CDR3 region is CASGLRSGGLEETQYF. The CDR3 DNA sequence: TGTGCTAGTGGTTTGCGGAGCGGAGGGCTCGAAGAGACCCAGTACTTC.

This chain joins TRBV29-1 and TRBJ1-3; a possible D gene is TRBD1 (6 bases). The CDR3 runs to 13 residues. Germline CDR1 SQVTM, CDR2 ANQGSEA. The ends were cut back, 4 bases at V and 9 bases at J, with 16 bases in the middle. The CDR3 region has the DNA TGCAGCGTTGGGTCAGGGGCTTATAGCACCATATATTTT. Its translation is CSVGSGAYSTIYF.

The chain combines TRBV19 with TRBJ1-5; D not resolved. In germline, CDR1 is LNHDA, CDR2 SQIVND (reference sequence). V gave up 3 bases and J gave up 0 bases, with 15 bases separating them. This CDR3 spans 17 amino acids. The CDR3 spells CASSIRPFPYSNQPQHF. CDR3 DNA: TGTGCCAGTAGTATTCGGCCCTTTCCTTATAGCAATCAGCCCCAGCATTTT.

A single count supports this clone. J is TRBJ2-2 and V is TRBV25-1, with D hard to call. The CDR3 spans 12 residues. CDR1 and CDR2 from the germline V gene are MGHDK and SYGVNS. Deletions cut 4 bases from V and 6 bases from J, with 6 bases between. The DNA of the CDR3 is TGTGCCAGCAGTGTACCCGCCGGGGAGCTGTTTTTT. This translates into CASSVPAGELFF.

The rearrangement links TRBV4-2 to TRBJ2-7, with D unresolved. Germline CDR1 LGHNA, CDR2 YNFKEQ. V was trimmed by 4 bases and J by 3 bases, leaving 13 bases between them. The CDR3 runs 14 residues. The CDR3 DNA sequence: TGTGCCAGCAGCCGTAAAGGGTCTTACTACGAGCAGTACTTC. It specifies CASSRKGSYYEQYF.

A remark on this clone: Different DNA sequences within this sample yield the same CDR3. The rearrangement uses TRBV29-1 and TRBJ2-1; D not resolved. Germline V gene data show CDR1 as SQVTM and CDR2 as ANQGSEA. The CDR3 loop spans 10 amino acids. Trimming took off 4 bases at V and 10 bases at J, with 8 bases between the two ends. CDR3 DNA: TGCAGCGTTGGGGTACTAGAGCAGTTCTTC. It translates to CSVGVLEQFF.

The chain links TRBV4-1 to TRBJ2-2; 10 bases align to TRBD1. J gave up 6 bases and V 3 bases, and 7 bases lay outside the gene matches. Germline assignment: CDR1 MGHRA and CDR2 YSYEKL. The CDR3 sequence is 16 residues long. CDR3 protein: CASSQEGQGSAGELFF. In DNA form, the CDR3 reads TGCGCCAGCAGCCAGGAGGGACAGGGGAGCGCCGGGGAGCTGTTTTTT.

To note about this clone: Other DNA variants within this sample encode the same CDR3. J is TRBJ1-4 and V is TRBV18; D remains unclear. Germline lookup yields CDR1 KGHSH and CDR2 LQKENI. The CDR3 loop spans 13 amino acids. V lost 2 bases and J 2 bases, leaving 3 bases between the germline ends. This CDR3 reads CASSPTTNEKLFF. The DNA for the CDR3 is TGTGCCAGCTCACCAACCACTAATGAAAAACTGTTTTTT.

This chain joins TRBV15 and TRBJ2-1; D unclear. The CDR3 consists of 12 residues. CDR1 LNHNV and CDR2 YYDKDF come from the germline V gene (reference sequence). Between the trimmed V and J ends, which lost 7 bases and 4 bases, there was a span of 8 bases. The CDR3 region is CATTSSYNEQFF. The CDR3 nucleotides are TGTGCCACCACCTCCTCGTACAATGAGCAGTTCTTC. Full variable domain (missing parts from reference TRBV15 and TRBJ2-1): DAMVIQNPRYQVTQFGKPVTLSCSQTLNHNVMYWYQQKSSQAPKLLFHYYDKDFNNEADTPDNFQSRRPNTSFCFLDIRSPGLGDTAMYLCATTSSYNEQFFGPGTRLTVL.

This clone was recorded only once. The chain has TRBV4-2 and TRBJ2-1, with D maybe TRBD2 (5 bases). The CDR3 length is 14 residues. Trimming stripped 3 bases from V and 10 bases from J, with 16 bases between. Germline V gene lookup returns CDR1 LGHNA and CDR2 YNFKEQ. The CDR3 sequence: CASSHPSPPSEQFF. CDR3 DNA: TGTGCCAGCAGCCATCCCTCCCCCCCTAGCGAGCAGTTCTTC.

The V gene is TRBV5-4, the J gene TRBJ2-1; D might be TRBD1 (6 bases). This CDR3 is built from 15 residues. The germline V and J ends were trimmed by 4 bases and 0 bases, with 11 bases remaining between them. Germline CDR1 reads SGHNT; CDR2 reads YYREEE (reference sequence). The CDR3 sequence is CASSQDRSSYNEQFF. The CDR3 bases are TGTGCCAGCAGCCAAGACAGGAGCTCCTACAATGAGCAGTTCTTC.

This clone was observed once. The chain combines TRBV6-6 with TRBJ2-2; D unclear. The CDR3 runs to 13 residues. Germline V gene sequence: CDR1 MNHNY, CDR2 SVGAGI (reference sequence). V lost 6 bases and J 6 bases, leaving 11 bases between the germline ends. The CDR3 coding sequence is TGTGCCAGCAGCCCCCGGGTGGCCGGGGAGCTGTTTTTT. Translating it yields CASSPRVAGELFF.

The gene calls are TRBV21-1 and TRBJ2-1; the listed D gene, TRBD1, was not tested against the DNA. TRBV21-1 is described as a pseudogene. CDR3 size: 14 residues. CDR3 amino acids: CASSLPAQGYEQFF. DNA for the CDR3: TGTGCCAGCAGCCTCCCCGCCCAGGGTTATGAGCAGTTCTTC.

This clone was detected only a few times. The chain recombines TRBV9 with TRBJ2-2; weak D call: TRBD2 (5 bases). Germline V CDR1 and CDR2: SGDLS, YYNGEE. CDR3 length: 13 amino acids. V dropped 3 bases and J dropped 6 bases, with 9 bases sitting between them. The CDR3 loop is CASSADSAGELFF. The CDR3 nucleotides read TGTGCCAGCAGCGCCGATAGCGCCGGGGAGCTGTTTTTT.

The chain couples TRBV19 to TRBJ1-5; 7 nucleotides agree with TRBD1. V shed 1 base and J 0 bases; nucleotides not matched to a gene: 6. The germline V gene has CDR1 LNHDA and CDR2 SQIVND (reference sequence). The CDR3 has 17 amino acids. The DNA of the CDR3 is TGTGCCAGTAGTATAGCCGGGACAGTATATAGCAATCAGCCCCAGCATTTT. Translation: CASSIAGTVYSNQPQHF.

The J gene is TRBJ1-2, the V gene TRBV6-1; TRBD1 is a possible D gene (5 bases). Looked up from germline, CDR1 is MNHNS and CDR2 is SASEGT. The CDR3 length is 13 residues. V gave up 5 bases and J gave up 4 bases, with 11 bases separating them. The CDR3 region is CASSQGGSYGYTF. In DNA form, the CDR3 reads TGTGCCAGCAGTCAGGGCGGGAGCTATGGCTACACCTTC.

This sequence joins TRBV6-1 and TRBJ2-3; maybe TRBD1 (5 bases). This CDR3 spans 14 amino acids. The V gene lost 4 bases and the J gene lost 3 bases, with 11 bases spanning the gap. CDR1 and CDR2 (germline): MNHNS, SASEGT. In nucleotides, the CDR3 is TGTGCCAGCAGTGGACAGCCTGGGACAGATACGCAGTATTTT. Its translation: CASSGQPGTDTQYF.

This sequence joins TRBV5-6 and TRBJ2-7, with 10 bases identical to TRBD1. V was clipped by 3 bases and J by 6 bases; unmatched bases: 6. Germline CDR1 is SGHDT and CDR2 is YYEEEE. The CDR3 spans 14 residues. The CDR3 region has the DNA TGTGCCAGCAGCTCGGACAGGGGGAAATCCGAGCAGTACTTC. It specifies CASSSDRGKSEQYF.

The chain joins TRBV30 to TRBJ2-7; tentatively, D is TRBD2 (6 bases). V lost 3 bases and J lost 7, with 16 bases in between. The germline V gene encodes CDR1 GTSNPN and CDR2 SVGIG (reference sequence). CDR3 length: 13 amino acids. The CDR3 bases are TGTGCCTGGAGGGAGGGAGTGTCGGGTGAGCAGTACTTC. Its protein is CAWREGVSGEQYF.

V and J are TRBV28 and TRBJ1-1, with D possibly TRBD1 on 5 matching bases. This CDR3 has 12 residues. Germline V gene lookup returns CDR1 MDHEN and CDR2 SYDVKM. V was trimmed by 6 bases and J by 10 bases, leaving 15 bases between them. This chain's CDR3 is CASRPQGSGAFF. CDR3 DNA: TGTGCCAGCAGACCCCAGGGTTCGGGAGCTTTCTTT.